The rows below give T cell receptor beta chains drawn from one sample of a study of T-cell reconstitution after alpha-beta-depleted transplantation in children. TCRdb re-called the PCR reads through MiXCR, storing one row per CDR3 protein. Among approximately 520,000 distinct CDR3 sequences listed, about 10% were seen once. The source was PBMCs, mostly from graft donor cells, collected 180 days after TCRalphabeta/CD19-depleted stem cell transplant. The receptors stem from a female patient aged 2-9 years who had a stem cell transplant for aplastic anemia, so the T cells may come from the graft donor. Each CDR3 is given with its conserved first and last residue. Each record gives: CDR3 DNA, CDR3 protein, J gene, D gene, clone size, V gene. D genes are given only for firm matches. Not every row has a clone size; where given, it reads once, few, many or a size class.

TGCGCCAGCAGCCAAGAATCTTTGTTCTCGGGGCCCCTGGATGGCTACACCTTC | CASSQESLFSGPLDGYTF | TRBJ1-2 | NA | few | TRBV4-1
TGCAGTGCTAGGGGGACCGTCTACGAGCAGTACTTC | CSARGTVYEQYF | TRBJ2-7 | NA | many | TRBV20-1
TGTGCCAGCAGTTGGGGAAACATTCAGTACTTC | CASSWGNIQYF | TRBJ2-4 | NA | NA | TRBV27
TGTGCCAGCAGCCTCTCGACCGGACAGGGCCCAATGAACACTGAAGCTTTCTTT | CASSLSTGQGPMNTEAFF | TRBJ1-1 | TRBD1 | few | TRBV4-2
TGCGCCAGCAGCCTGACTAGCGGGAATAACATTCAGTACTTC | CASSLTSGNNIQYF | TRBJ2-4 | TRBD2 | few | TRBV5-1
TGTGCCAGTGAGCACAGGGAAATCTACGAGCAGTACTTC | CASEHREIYEQYF | TRBJ2-7 | NA | NA | TRBV12-3/TRBV12-4
TGCGCCAGCAGCTTCTGGACAGGGATTGGCTACACCTTC | CASSFWTGIGYTF | TRBJ1-2 | TRBD1 | NA | TRBV5-1
TGTGCCAGCAGCCGCGGGTTGGACAGACCAATAGCCAAAAACATTCAGTACTTC | CASSRGLDRPIAKNIQYF | TRBJ2-4 | NA | few | TRBV5-6
TGTGCCAGCAGCAGGACTAGCGGGGCATATGAGCAGTTCTTC | CASSRTSGAYEQFF | TRBJ2-1 | TRBD2 | NA | TRBV11-3
TGTGCCAGCAGTGACCGGGACTCGAATCCCGATACGCAGTATTTT | CASSDRDSNPDTQYF | TRBJ2-3 | NA | NA | TRBV2
TGCAGCGTTGAAGCAGGGACAGCGAAGAGGAATGAGCAGTTCTTC | CSVEAGTAKRNEQFF | TRBJ2-1 | TRBD1 | many | TRBV29-1
TGTGCCAGCCGCCCGTCCCACACCGGGGAGCTGTTTTTT | CASRPSHTGELFF | TRBJ2-2 | NA | few | TRBV6-2/TRBV6-3
TGTGCCAGCAGTTACTCCCCTGGACTAGCGGGAGGGGAATCTGAGCAGTTCTTC | CASSYSPGLAGGESEQFF | TRBJ2-1 | TRBD2 | NA | TRBV6-2/TRBV6-3
TGTGCCAGCAGCCTGGGCAAAAACATTCAGTACTTC | CASSLGKNIQYF | TRBJ2-4 | NA | NA | TRBV5-7
TGTGCCAGCAGCCTCCGAGCTGACAGGGCGGTAGCCAAAAACATTCAGTACTTC | CASSLRADRAVAKNIQYF | TRBJ2-4 | TRBD1 | few | TRBV11-2
TGCAGTGCTAGAGATCCGGGACAACCTAGCAATCAGCCCCAGCATTTT | CSARDPGQPSNQPQHF | TRBJ1-5 | NA | few | TRBV20-1
TGCAGTGCTAGTAACGGACTGCTAACGGGCGGGGAGCTGTTTTTT | CSASNGLLTGGELFF | TRBJ2-2 | NA | NA | TRBV20-1
TGCAGTGCTAGACTACCATTCGGACAGGGGGGAAGAAACACCATATATTTT | CSARLPFGQGGRNTIYF | TRBJ1-3 | TRBD1 | NA | TRBV20-1
TGCAGTGCTAGAGAGCCTCGCACAGATACGCAGTATTTT | CSAREPRTDTQYF | TRBJ2-3 | NA | NA | TRBV20-1
TGTGCCAGCAGCCCGCAGGAGGGGCATGGCTACACCTTC | CASSPQEGHGYTF | TRBJ1-2 | NA | NA | TRBV12-3/TRBV12-4
TGTGCCAGCAGCCCTCCGGGACTACTGGTAGATACGCAGTATTTT | CASSPPGLLVDTQYF | TRBJ2-3 | TRBD2 | NA | TRBV5-6
TGTGCCAGCAGTTTGTGGGGGATCGCCGGGGAGCTGTTTTTT | CASSLWGIAGELFF | TRBJ2-2 | NA | few | TRBV28
TGTGCCAGCAGCGAAGTGAGGGGTGATGAGCAGTTCTTC | CASSEVRGDEQFF | TRBJ2-1 | NA | NA | TRBV6-4
TGCAGTGCTAGCCCCGGGACTTACACTGAAGCTTTCTTT | CSASPGTYTEAFF | TRBJ1-1 | NA | medium-sized | TRBV20-1
TGTGCCAGCAGCTTAGCGGTGCGGCTAGCGCCCTACGAGCAGTACTTC | CASSLAVRLAPYEQYF | TRBJ2-7 | NA | many | TRBV7-9
TGTGCCACCAGCAAGGAGGGAAATGGCTACACCTTC | CATSKEGNGYTF | TRBJ1-2 | NA | many | TRBV15
TGTGCCAGTACCCACGAAAACAGGGTGTTGGGCACCGGGGAGCTGTTTTTT | CASTHENRVLGTGELFF | TRBJ2-2 | NA | once | TRBV19
TGTGCCAGCAGCCAAGAGGACGAGCAGTACTTC | CASSQEDEQYF | TRBJ2-7 | NA | few | TRBV3-1
TGTGCCAGCAGTTTAGGGACACATTATCAAGAGACCCAGTACTTC | CASSLGTHYQETQYF | TRBJ2-5 | NA | NA | TRBV12-3/TRBV12-4
TGCAGTGCTAGAGACCAGGGGACCCACAATGAGCAGTTCTTC | CSARDQGTHNEQFF | TRBJ2-1 | NA | many | TRBV20-1
TGCAGCGCCGAGCGACGGGGACCTTCCTACGAGCAGTACTTC | CSAERRGPSYEQYF | TRBJ2-7 | NA | many | TRBV29-1
TGTGCCAGCTCCCCTCTGGGGCACTATGGCTACACCTTC | CASSPLGHYGYTF | TRBJ1-2 | NA | NA | TRBV12-3/TRBV12-4
TGTGCCAGCCACCCAGGACGCGGGGACTACAATGAGCAGTTCTTC | CASHPGRGDYNEQFF | TRBJ2-1 | NA | NA | TRBV6-2/TRBV6-3
TGTGCCACCAGCGGAGGGGGATTCGACAAAAACATTCAGTACTTC | CATSGGGFDKNIQYF | TRBJ2-4 | NA | many | TRBV15
TGTGCCAGCAGCCAGACAGGGTACGTGCGGGAGACCCAGTACTTC | CASSQTGYVRETQYF | TRBJ2-5 | TRBD1 | NA | TRBV13
TGCGCCAGCAGCTTGGAGGACATTACCTACGAGCAGTACTTC | CASSLEDITYEQYF | TRBJ2-7 | NA | few | TRBV5-1
TGTGCCAGCAGTCCCCGGGTAGCGGATACGCAGTATTTT | CASSPRVADTQYF | TRBJ2-3 | NA | few | TRBV28
TGTGCCAGCAGCGCGGCCTTAGCGGGAGTCTTCTACAATGAGCAGTTCTTC | CASSAALAGVFYNEQFF | TRBJ2-1 | TRBD2 | few | TRBV5-5
TGTGCCAGCAGCCAAGTAATAGGGGGAATAGCCAAAAACATTCAGTACTTC | CASSQVIGGIAKNIQYF | TRBJ2-4 | NA | NA | TRBV3-1
TGTGCCAGTAGTACCCCGAGGACAGGGGGTACTGAAGCTTTCTTT | CASSTPRTGGTEAFF | TRBJ1-1 | TRBD1 | few | TRBV19
TGTGCCAGCAGCCGAACGGGACACAACTATGGCTACACCTTC | CASSRTGHNYGYTF | TRBJ1-2 | NA | NA | TRBV5-5
TGTGCCAGCAGTTTAACGAGGCAGGGTTTACAGCCCCAGCATTTT | CASSLTRQGLQPQHF | TRBJ1-5 | NA | NA | TRBV28
TGTGCCAGCAGCTCTTGGGGGCGTACGGCTAGCGGGAGGACCCACCGGGTCAATGAGCAGTTCTTC | CASSSWGRTASGRTHRVNEQFF | TRBJ2-1 | TRBD2 | NA | TRBV7-1
TGTGCCAGCAGGTCACAGGGGAACGAGCAGTACTTC | CASRSQGNEQYF | TRBJ2-7 | TRBD1 | NA | TRBV7-2